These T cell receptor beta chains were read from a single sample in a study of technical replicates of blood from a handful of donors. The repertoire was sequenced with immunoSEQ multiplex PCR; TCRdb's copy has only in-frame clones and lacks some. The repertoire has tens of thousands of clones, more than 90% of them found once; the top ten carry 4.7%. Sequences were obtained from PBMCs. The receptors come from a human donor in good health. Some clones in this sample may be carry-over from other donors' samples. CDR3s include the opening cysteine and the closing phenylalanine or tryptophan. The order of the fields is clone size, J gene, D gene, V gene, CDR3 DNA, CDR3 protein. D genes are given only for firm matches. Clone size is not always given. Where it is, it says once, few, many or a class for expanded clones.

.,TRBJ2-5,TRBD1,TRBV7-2,TGTGCCAGCAGCGCTCCTCCGGGACAGGGTAAAGAGACCCAGTACTTC,CASSAPPGQGKETQYF
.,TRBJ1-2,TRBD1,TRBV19,TGTGCCAGTAGCATCGACAGGGGCGAAGGCTACACCTTC,CASSIDRGEGYTF
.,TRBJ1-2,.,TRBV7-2,TGTGCCAGCAGCTTACGGGGCGGGGGAACTAACTATGGCTACACCTTC,CASSLRGGGTNYGYTF
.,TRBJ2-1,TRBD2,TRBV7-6,TGTGCCAGCAGAGACCCCTTCGGGGGGAAAGGGAATGAGCAGTTCTTC,CASRDPFGGKGNEQFF
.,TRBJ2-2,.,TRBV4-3,TGCGCCAGCAGCCTTTTAGGGGGATTATTTCGGGTCCCCGGGGAGCTGTTTTTT,CASSLLGGLFRVPGELFF
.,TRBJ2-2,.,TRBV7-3,TGTGCCAGCAGCCAGGGGTCGAACACCGGGGAGCTGTTTTTT,CASSQGSNTGELFF
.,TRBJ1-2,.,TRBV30,TGTGCCTGGAACCGAAACGGGGGGCTTGGCTATGGCTACACCTTC,CAWNRNGGLGYGYTF
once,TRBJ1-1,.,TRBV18,TGTGCCAGCTCACCAAGATCGGCAGGGGCTTTGAACACTGAAGCTTTCTTT,CASSPRSAGALNTEAFF
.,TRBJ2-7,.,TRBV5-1,TGCGCCAGCAGCTTGGCGGGTGGTAGCTCCTACGAGCAGTACTTC,CASSLAGGSSYEQYF
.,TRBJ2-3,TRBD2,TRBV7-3,TGTGCCAGCAGCTCTACCACTAGCGGGAGGGGCTCAGATACGCAGTATTTT,CASSSTTSGRGSDTQYF
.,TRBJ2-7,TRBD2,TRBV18,TGTGCCAGCTCACCACCGGGTGGACTAGCGGGTGGCGAGCAGTACTTC,CASSPPGGLAGGEQYF
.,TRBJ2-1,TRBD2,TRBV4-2,TGTGCCAGCAGCCAAGATTTTCAGCGGGGCCTATCCAATGAGCAGTTCTTC,CASSQDFQRGLSNEQFF
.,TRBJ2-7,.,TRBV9,TGTGCCAGCAGCGGGGGCCACAAGACGGCCGACGAGCAGTACTTC,CASSGGHKTADEQYF
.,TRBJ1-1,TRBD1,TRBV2,TGTGCCAGCGCCTCGACAGGGGGCACAACTTTCTTT,CASASTGGTTFF
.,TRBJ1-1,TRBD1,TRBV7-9,TGTGCCAGCAGCTTAGTACAGGGGGTCGCTGAAGCTTTCTTT,CASSLVQGVAEAFF
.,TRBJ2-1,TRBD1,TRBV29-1,TGCAGCGCCCGTTTGACAGGGGCTAATGAGCAGTTCTTC,CSARLTGANEQFF
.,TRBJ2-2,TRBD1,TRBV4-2,TGTGCCAGCAGCCGGGGACAGGGCGGAATGAGGGAGCTGTTTTTT,CASSRGQGGMRELFF
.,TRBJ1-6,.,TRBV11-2,TGTGCCAGCAGCTTAGGGGGCCGGGGGAGTAATTCACCCCTCCACTTT,CASSLGGRGSNSPLHF
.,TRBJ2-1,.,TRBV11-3,TGTGCCAGCAGCTTAGAGTCTAGCTCTAATGAGCAGTTCTTC,CASSLESSSNEQFF
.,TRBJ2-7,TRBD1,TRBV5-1,TGCGCCAGCAGCTATACGGGACAGCTTCTCGAGCAGTACTTC,CASSYTGQLLEQYF
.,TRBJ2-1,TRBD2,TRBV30,TGTGCCTGGGGAGGGGCGGGAGGAGGTTACAATGAGCAGTTCTTC,CAWGGAGGGYNEQFF
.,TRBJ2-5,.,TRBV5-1,TGCGCCAGCAGCAAGGTCCGGGGGTTAGAGACCCAGTACTTC,CASSKVRGLETQYF
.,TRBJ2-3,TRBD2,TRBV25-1,TGTGCCAGCAGTGGTAGCGGGAGCTCAGATACGCAGTATTTT,CASSGSGSSDTQYF
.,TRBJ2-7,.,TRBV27,TGTGCCAGCAGTTTATCTTATCCGGGGTACGAGCAGTACTTC,CASSLSYPGYEQYF
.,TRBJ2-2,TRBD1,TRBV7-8,TGTGCCAGCAGCACGGGACAGGGCTTCGGGGAGCTGTTTTTT,CASSTGQGFGELFF
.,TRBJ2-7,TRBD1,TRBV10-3,TGTGCCATCAGCGCAGGACAGGGATACGAGCAGTACTTC,CAISAGQGYEQYF
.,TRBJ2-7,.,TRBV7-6,TGTGCCAGCAGCGTGGGGGGGGCCGGGACCTACGAGCAGTACTTC,CASSVGGAGTYEQYF
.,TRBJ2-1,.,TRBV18,TGTGCCAGCTCACCATCCCCGGGACTCAACAACAATGAGCAGTTCTTC,CASSPSPGLNNNEQFF
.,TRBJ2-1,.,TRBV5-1,TGCGCCAGCAGCCGGGAACGGGAGAGCAATGAGCAGTTCTTC,CASSRERESNEQFF
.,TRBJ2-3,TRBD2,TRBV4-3,TGCGCCAGCAGCCAAAGGGGGCGCGGAGGACTAGCGAGAACAGATACGCAGTATTTT,CASSQRGRGGLARTDTQYF
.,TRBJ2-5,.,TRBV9,TGTGCCAGCAGCGTAGGGGACCAGGGGCCGACCCAGTACTTC,CASSVGDQGPTQYF
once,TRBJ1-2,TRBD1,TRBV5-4,TGTGCCAGCAGCTTGAGCAGGGGGGATGGCTACACCTTC,CASSLSRGDGYTF
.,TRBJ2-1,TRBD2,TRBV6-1,TGTGCCAGCAGTCCACTAGCGGGAGTCAACAATGAGCAGTTCTTC,CASSPLAGVNNEQFF
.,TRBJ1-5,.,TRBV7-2,TGTGCCAGCAGCCCCCGTCGGGGAGATCAGCCCCAGCATTTT,CASSPRRGDQPQHF
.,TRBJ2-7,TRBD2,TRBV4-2,TGTGCCAGCAGCCAGGTTAGCGGGAGGGCCTTCGACGAGCAGTACTTC,CASSQVSGRAFDEQYF
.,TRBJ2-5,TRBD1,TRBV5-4,TGTGCCAGCAGCTCACCACCGGGACAGGGGGGAGAGACCCAGTACTTC,CASSSPPGQGGETQYF
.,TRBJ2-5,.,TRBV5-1,TGCGCCAGCAGCTTGGGAGGGGGCGCGGGGGAGACCCAGTACTTC,CASSLGGGAGETQYF
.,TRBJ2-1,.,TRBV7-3,TGTGCCAGCAGCTCTACTGCTCACAATGAGCAGTTCTTC,CASSSTAHNEQFF
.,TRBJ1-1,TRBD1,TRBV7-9,TGTGCCAGCAGCTTAATGGATTCACAGGGGGCCACTGAAGCTTTCTTT,CASSLMDSQGATEAFF
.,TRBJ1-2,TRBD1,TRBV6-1,TGTGCCAGCAGTGGATCCGGGACAGGGGAGCGGTATGGCTACACCTTC,CASSGSGTGERYGYTF
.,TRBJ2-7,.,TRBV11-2,TGTGCCAGCAGCTCTTGGAGGGGCTCGACCTACTACGAGCAGTACTTC,CASSSWRGSTYYEQYF
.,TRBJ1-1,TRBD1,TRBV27,TGTGCCAGCAGTTTGCAGGGGGACACTGAAGCTTTCTTT,CASSLQGDTEAFF
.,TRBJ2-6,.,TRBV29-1,TGCAGCGTTGGGCCCCTCTCACCTGGGGCCAACGTCCTGACTTTC,CSVGPLSPGANVLTF
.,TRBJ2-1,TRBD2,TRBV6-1,TGTGCCAGCAGTGAGCCGGGACTAGCGCCAAATGAGCAGTTCTTC,CASSEPGLAPNEQFF
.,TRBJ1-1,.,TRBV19,TGTGCCAGTAGTATAGGCTCAACAGGTCTCACTGAAGCTTTCTTT,CASSIGSTGLTEAFF
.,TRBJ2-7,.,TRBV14,TGTGCCAGCAGCCATGTCAACGAGCAGTACTTC,CASSHVNEQYF
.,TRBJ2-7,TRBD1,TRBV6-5,TGTGCCAGCAGCTCGACCGGGACAGGGACCTACGAGCAGTACTTC,CASSSTGTGTYEQYF
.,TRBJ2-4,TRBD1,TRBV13,TGTGCCAGCAGCTTACGACAGGGTTGGGACATTCAGTACTTC,CASSLRQGWDIQYF
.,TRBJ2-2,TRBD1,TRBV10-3,TGTGCCATCAGGGCCGGGACAGGCGACACCGGGGAGCTGTTTTTT,CAIRAGTGDTGELFF